This T cell receptor (beta chain) was obtained from a study of tumor and adjacent non-tumor tissue in lung cancer. Study context: Stage I to III disease affected 10 men and a handful of women aged 31 to 76. General study results and limits: Compared with tumor, normal lung showed significantly lower TCR diversity. Normal lung showed higher cumulative top 100 clone frequency than tumor.

Three rounds of nested PCR, following a modified ARM-PCR protocol, produced the TCRbeta library. MiXCR, run by TCRdb on the multiplex PCR reads, gives a single entry per CDR3 protein. Of 40,000 to 45,000 distinct CDR3 sequences listed, about three fifths were seen once; the top ten hold 45%. In germline, CDR1 is SGHVS, CDR2 FQNEAQ. This CDR3 comprises 16 residues. On this clonotype itself: What it binds is not known. A read error may be the cause here, since a much bigger clone is one base away.

RNA was extracted from bulk tissue without any cell sorting. Distant lung tissue was collected more than 3 cm away from the tumor edge. The chain is built from TRBV7-8 and TRBJ2-1; 10 bases align to TRBD1. The specimen was distant non-tumor lung tissue. The clonotype originates from a man over 45 with non-small cell lung cancer. The CDR3 coding sequence is TGTGCCAGCAGCTTGCCGACAGGGGGCTCCTACAATGAGCGGTTCTTC. This translates into CASSLPTGGSYNERFF.